This note documents a single T cell receptor (beta chain) sequence. Its antigen is unidentified. The entry originates in a study of OX40 agonist ivuxolimab in advanced cancers. Study-level findings and limits: Doses of 0.1 to 3.0 mg/kg were accompanied by clonal expansion of CD4+ and CD8+ blood T cells by week 6.

Assay: immunoSEQ multiplex PCR; the TCRdb copy retains only in-frame clones and omits some. The profile covers some 87,000 clones, with about 90% appearing a single time and around 0.44% taken by the ten largest. The CDR3 has 14 residues. V dropped 4 bases and J dropped 3 bases, with 13 bases sitting between them. Germline assignment: CDR1 SGHDT and CDR2 YYEEEE. This material consisted of CD4+ or CD8+ T cells sorted from blood, taken in a trial of the OX40 agonist ivuxolimab. V usage is TRBV5-6 and J usage is TRBJ1-2, with D possibly being TRBD1 (5 bases). This clonotype was sampled from an adult with an advanced solid tumor such as melanoma, head and neck, liver or kidney cancer. CDR3 residues: CASSPREGYYGYTF. As DNA, the CDR3 is TGTGCCAGCAGCCCCCGTGAGGGGTACTATGGCTACACCTTC.